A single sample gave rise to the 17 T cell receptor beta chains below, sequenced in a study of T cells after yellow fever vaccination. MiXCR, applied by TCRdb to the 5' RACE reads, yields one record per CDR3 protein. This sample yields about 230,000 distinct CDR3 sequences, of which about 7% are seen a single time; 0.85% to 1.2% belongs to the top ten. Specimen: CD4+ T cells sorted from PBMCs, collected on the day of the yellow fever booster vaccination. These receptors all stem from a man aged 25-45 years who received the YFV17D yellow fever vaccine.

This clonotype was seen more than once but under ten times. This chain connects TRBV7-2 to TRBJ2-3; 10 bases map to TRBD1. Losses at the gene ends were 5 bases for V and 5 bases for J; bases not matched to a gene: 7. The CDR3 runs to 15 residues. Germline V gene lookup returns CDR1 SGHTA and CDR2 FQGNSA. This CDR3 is CASSAFGQGEDTQYF. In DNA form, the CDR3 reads TGTGCCAGCAGCGCATTCGGACAGGGGGAAGATACGCAGTATTTT.

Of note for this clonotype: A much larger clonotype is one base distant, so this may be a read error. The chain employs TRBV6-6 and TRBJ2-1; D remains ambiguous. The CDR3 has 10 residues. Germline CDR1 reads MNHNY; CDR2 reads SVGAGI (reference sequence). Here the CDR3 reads CDSNREQQFF. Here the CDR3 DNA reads TGTGACAGCAATAGGGAACAGCAGTTCTTC.

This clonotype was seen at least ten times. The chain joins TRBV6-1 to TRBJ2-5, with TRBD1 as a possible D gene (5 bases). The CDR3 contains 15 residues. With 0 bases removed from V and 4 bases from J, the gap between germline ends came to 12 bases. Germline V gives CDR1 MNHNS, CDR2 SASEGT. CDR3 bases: TGTGCCAGCAGTGAAGCGAGCAGGGTCCGAGAGACCCAGTACTTC. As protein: CASSEASRVRETQYF.

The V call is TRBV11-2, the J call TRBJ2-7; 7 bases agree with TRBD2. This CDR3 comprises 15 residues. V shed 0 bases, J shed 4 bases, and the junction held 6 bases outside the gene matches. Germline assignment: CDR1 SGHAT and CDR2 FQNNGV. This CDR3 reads CASSLDLAVGYEQYF. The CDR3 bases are TGTGCCAGCAGCTTAGATCTAGCGGTGGGTTACGAGCAGTACTTC.

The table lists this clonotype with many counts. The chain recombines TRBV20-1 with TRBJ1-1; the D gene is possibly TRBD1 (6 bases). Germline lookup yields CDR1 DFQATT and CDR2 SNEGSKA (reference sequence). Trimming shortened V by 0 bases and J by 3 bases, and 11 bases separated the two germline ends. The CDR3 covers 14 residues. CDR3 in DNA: TGCAGTGCTAGAGATGAGGGGGGGCACACTGAAGCTTTCTTT. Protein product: CSARDEGGHTEAFF.

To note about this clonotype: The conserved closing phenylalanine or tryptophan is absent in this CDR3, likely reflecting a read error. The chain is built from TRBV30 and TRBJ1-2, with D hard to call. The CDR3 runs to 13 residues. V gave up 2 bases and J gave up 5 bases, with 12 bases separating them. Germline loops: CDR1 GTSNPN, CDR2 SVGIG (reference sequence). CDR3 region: CAWSRGLGYGYTL. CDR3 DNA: TGTGCCTGGAGTCGTGGACTAGGTTATGGCTACACCTTA.

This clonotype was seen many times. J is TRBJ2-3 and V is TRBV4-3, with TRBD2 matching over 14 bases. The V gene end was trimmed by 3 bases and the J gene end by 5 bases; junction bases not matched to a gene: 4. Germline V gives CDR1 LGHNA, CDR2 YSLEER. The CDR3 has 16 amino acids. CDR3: CASSQGLAGEGDTQYF. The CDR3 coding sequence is TGCGCCAGCAGCCAGGGACTAGCGGGAGAAGGAGATACGCAGTATTTT.

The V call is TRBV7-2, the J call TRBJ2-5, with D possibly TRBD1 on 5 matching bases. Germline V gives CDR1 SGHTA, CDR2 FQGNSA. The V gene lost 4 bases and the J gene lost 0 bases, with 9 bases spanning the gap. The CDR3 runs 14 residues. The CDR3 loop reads CASSSPGYQETQYF. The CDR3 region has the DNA TGTGCCAGCAGCTCTCCAGGGTACCAAGAGACCCAGTACTTC.

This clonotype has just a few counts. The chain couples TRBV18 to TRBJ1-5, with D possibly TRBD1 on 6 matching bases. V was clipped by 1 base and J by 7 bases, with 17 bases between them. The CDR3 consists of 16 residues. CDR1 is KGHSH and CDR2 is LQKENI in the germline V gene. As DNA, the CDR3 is TGTGCCAGCTCACCACTTTTGAGTAGGGGGGCGCAGCCCCAGCATTTT. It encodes CASSPLLSRGAQPQHF.

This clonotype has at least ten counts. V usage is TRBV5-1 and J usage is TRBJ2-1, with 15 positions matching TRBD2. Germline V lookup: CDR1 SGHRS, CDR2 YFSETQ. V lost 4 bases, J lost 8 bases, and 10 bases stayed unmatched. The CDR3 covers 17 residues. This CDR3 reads CASSPGLAGGSFDEQFF. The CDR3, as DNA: TGCGCCAGCAGCCCCGGACTAGCGGGAGGGTCATTCGATGAGCAGTTCTTC.

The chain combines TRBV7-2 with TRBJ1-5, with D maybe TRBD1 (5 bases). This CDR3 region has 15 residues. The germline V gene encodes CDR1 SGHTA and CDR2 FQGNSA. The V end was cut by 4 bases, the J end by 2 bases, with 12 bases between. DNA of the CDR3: TGTGCCAGCAGCTCCCAGTGGGGGGGCAATCAGCCCCAGCATTTT. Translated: CASSSQWGGNQPQHF.

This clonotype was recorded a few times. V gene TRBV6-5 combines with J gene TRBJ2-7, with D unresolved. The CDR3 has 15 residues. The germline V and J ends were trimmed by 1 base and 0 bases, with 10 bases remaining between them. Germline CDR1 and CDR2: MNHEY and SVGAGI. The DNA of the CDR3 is TGTGCCAGCAGTTACTTGTCGAGGTCCTCCTACGAGCAGTACTTC. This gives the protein CASSYLSRSSYEQYF.

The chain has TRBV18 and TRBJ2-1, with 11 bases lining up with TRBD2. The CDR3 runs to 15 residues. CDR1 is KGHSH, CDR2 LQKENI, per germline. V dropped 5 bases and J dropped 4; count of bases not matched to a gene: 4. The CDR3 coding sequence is TGTGCCAGCTCAAAGGGACTAGCGGATTACAATGAGCAGTTCTTC. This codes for CASSKGLADYNEQFF.

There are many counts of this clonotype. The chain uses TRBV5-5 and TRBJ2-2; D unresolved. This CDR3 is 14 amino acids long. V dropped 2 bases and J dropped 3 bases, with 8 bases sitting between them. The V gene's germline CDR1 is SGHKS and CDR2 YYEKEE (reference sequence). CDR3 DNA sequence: TGTGCCAGCAGCTTAAGAAGGGACACCGGGGAGCTGTTTTTT. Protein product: CASSLRRDTGELFF.

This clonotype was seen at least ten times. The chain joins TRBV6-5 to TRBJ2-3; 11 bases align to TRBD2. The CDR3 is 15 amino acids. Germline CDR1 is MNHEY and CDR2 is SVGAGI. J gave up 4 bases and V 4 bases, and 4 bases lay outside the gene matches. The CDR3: CASSFSGRVADTQYF. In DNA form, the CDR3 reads TGTGCCAGCAGTTTTAGCGGGAGGGTAGCAGATACGCAGTATTTT.

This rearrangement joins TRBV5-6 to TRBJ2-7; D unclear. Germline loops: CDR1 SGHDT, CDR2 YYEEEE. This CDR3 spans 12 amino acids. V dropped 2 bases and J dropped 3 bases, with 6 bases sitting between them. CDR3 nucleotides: TGTGCCAGCAGCTTTACGCGCTACGAGCAGTACTTC. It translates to CASSFTRYEQYF. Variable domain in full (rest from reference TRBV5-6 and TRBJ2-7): DAGVTQSPTHLIKTRGQQVTLRCSPKSGHDTVSWYQQALGQGPQFIFQYYEEEERQRGNFPDRFSGHQFPNYSSELNVNALLLGDSALYLCASSFTRYEQYFGPGTRLTVT.

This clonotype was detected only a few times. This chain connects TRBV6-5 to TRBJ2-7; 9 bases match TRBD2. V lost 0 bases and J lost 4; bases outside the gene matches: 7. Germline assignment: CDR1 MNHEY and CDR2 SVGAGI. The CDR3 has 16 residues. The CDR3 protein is CASSYSIAGAGYEQYF. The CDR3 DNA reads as TGTGCCAGCAGTTACTCGATAGCGGGAGCAGGGTACGAGCAGTACTTC.